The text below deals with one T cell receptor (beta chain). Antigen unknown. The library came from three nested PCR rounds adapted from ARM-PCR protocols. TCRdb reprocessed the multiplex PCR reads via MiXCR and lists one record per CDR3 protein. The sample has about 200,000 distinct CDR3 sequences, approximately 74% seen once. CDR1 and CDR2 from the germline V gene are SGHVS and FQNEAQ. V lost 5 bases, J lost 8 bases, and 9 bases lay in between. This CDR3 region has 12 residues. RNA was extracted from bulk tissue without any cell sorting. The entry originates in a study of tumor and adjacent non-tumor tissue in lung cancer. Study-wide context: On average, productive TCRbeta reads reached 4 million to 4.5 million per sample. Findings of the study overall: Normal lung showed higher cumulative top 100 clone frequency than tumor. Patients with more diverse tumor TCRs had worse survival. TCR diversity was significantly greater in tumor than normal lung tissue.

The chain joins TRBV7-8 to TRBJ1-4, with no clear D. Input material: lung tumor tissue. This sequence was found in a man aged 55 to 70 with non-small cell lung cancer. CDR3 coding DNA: TGTGCCAGCAGCCCTGGACGGGAAAAACTGTTTTTT. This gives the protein CASSPGREKLFF.